This note documents a single TCR beta chain sequence. The target antigen is unknown. Every sample gave at least 5 micrograms of total RNA when it was extracted. The data were taken from a study of blood T cells in healthy people across ages. A second PCR, run for roughly 7 to 12 cycles, used a sample-barcoded 5' primer plus a J-beta primer mix. Individual samples furnished no less than 2.5 million CDR3-containing paired-end reads apiece. MiXCR was run by TCRdb on the 5' RACE reads, yielding one entry per CDR3 protein. The profile shows 450,000 to 700,000 distinct CDR3 sequences, approximately 27% of them singletons. This CDR3 spans 14 amino acids. Trimming stripped 4 bases from V and 2 bases from J, with 6 bases between. The germline V gene has CDR1 LNHDA and CDR2 SQIVND (reference sequence). Findings of the study overall: Donor CMV status was unknown, possibly confounding expanded clonotype changes. Diversity estimates from one million T cells were considered underestimates.

Sequencing used blood. This TCR derives from a woman aged 70-85 years in good health. The V call is TRBV19, the J call TRBJ1-6, with D maybe TRBD1 (6 bases). The CDR3 loop is CASSRTAYNSPLHF. DNA of the CDR3: TGTGCCAGTAGTAGGACAGCCTATAATTCACCCCTCCACTTT.